This entry is about one T cell receptor beta chain. The CDR3 consists of 13 residues. V shed 4 bases and J shed 1 base, with 8 bases lying between them. Germline values: CDR1 SGHDN, CDR2 FVKESK. This specimen comes from a study of blood T cell repertoires in COVID-19. The assay was immunoSEQ multiplex PCR, and TCRdb's table has in-frame clones only and misses some. Found here are around 180,000 clones, 65% to 85% of them singletons; the top ten hold 17%. This clonotype was obtained from a man aged 55-75 years with active or convalescent COVID-19. Material for sequencing was peripheral blood. The gene calls are TRBV14 and TRBJ2-7; a weak D match, TRBD2 (6 bases). The CDR3 region is CASSLGLSYEQYF. CDR3 nucleotides: TGTGCCAGCAGCCTGGGACTTTCCTACGAGCAGTACTTC.